This T cell receptor beta chain was sequenced during a study of blood T cell repertoires in COVID-19. Study details: Samples representing acute and convalescent COVID-19 were sourced from the United States, Italy and Spain.

Original handling: Amplifying reference gene primers gave estimates of nucleated cell counts. Data came from immunoSEQ multiplex PCR; TCRdb stores just in-frame clones and leaves some out. That table furnishes V, J and clone size, whereas the DNA furnished D and trimming. The sample contains roughly 150,000 clones, over 75% of which appear only once. With 3 bases clipped from V and 0 bases from J, the junction kept 5 bases outside the gene matches. The CDR3 length is 16 residues. Germline V gene lookup returns CDR1 SGHRS and CDR2 YFSETQ. Adults between roughly 18 and 95 years of age took part from some 25 US areas. Clinical histories supplied by participants themselves formed the basis of cohort assignment.

The sequence derives from a man aged 45 to 65 in a cohort exposed to, infected with or recovered from COVID-19 (not recorded which). Input material: PBMCs or T cells enriched from blood (not recorded which). The chain uses TRBV5-1 and TRBJ2-5; TRBD2 aligns across 10 bases. As DNA, the CDR3 is TGCGCCAGCAGCTCAACTAGCGGGGCGTACCAAGAGACCCAGTACTTC. Translation: CASSSTSGAYQETQYF.